Given below is one T cell receptor (beta chain) in context. The data were obtained in a study of blood T cell repertoires in COVID-19. The data were produced by immunoSEQ multiplex PCR, yet TCRdb's version contains in-frame clones alone and is incomplete. This sample carries around 220,000 clones, roughly 86% of them seen once, and the ten largest clones take roughly 10%. The sequenced sample consisted of peripheral blood. The sequence was collected from a woman in her forties or fifties with COVID-19, enrolled during active disease.

CDR3 sequence (DNA): TGTGCCAGCAGCCAAGATGAGACAGGGGCCGGCGAGCAGTACTTC. Translating gives CASSQDETGAGEQYF. V gene TRBV14 combines with J gene TRBJ2-7; 8 bases line up with TRBD1. V shed 0 bases and J 6 bases; nucleotides not matched to a gene: 7. The CDR3 extends over 15 amino acids. The germline V gene encodes CDR1 SGHDN and CDR2 FVKESK.